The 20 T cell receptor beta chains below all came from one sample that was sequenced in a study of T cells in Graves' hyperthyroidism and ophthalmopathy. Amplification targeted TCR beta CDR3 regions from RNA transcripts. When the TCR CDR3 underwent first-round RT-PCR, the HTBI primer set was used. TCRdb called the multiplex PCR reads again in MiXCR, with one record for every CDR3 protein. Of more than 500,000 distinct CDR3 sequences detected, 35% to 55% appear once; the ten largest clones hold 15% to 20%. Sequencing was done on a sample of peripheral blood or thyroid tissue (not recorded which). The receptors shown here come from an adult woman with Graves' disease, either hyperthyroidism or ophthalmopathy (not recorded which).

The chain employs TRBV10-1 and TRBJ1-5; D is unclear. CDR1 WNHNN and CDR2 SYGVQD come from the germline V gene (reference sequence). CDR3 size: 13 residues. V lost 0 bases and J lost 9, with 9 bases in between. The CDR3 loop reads CASSESTGSPQHF. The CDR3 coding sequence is TGCGCCAGCAGTGAGTCGACGGGTTCGCCCCAGCATTTT.

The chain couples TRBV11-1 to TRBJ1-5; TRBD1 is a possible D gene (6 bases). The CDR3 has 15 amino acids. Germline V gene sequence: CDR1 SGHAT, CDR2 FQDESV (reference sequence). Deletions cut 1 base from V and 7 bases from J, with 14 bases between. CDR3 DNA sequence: TGTGCCAGCAGCTTAGGAGGGGGGCCTTGGCAGCCCCAGCATTTT. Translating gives CASSLGGGPWQPQHF.

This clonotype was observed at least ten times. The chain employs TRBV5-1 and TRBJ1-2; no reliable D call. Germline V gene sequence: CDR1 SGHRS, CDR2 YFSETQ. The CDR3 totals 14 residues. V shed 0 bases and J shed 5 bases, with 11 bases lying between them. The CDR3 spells CASSLAVQLYGYTF. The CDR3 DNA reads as TGCGCCAGCAGCTTGGCAGTTCAGCTTTATGGCTACACCTTC.

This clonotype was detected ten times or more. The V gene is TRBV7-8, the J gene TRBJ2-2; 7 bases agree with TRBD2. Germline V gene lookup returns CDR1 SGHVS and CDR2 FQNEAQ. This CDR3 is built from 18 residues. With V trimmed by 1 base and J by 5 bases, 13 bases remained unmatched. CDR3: CASSLVGRALANTGELFF. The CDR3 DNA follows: TGTGCCAGCAGCTTAGTGGGGAGGGCACTAGCTAATACCGGGGAGCTGTTTTTT.

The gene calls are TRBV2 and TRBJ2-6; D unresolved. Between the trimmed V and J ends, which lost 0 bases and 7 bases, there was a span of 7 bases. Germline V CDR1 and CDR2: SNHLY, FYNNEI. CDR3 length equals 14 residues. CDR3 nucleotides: TGTGCCAGCAGTGAAGCGCTTGTTGCCAACGTCCTGACTTTC. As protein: CASSEALVANVLTF.

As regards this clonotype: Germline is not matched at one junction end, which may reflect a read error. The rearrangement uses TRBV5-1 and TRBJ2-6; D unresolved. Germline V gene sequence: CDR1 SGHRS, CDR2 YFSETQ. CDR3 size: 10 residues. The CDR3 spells CASGYRVLTF. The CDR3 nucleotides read TGCGCCAGCGGCTACCGGGTCCTTACTTTC.

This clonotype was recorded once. The CDR3 spells CAISEVGDGYEQYF. CDR3 DNA sequence: TGTGCCATCAGTGAGGTCGGGGATGGCTACGAGCAGTACTTC. The chain uses TRBV10-3 and TRBJ2-7; maybe TRBD2 (5 bases). CDR1 and CDR2 from the germline V gene are ENHRY and SYGVKD. V lost 2 bases to trimming and J lost 3 bases, with 11 bases between them. The CDR3 is 14 residues long.

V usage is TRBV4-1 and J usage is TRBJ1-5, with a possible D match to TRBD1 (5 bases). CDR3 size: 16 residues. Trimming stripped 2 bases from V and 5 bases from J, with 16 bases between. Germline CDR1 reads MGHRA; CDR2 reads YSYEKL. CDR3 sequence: CASSQNGGGGDQPQHF. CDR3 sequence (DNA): TGCGCCAGCAGCCAAAACGGAGGCGGAGGGGATCAGCCCCAGCATTTT.

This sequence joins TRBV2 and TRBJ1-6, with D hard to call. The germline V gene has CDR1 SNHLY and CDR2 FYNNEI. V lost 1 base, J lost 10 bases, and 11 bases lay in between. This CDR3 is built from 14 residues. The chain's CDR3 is CASSEGRALSPLHF. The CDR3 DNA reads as TGTGCCAGCAGTGAAGGGAGGGCCCTCTCACCCCTCCACTTT.

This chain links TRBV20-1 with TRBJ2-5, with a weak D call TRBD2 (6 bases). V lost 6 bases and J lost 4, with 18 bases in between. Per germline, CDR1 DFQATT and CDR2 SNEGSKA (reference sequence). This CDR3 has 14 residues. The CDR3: CSARKAEGGETQYF. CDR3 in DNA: TGCAGTGCGAGAAAAGCGGAGGGCGGAGAGACCCAGTACTTC.

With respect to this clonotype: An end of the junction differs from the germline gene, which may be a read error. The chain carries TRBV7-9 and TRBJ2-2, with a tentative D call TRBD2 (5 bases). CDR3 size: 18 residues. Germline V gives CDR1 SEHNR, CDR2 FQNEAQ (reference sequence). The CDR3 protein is CASSPEPGTLLLTGELFF. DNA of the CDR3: TGTGCCAGCAGCCCCGAACCGGGCACCTTACTCCTCACCGGGGAGCTGTTTTTC. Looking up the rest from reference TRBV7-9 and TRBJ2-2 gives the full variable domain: DTGVSQNPRHKITKRGQNVTFRCDPISEHNRLYWYRQTLGQGPEFLTYFQNEAQLEKSRLLSDRFSAERPKGSFSTLEIQRTEQGDSAMYLCASSPEPGTLLLTGELFFGEGSRLTVL.

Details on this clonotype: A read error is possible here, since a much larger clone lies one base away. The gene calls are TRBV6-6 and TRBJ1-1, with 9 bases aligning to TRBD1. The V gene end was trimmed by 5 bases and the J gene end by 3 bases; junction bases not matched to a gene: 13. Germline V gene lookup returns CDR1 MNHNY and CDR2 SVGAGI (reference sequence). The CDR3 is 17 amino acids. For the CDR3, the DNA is TGTGCCAGCAGTAACCCGGGACAGGGATTGTGGGACACTGAAGCTTTCTTT. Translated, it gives CASSNPGQGLWDTEAFF.

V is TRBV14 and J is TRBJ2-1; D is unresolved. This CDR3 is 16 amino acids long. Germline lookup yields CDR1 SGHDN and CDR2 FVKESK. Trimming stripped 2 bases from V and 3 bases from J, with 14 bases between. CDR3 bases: TGTGCCAGCAGCCAATTTGCAGCGAACTTCTACAATGAGCAGTTCTTC. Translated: CASSQFAANFYNEQFF. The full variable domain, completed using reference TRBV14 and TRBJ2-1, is EAGVTQFPSHSVIEKGQTVTLRCDPISGHDNLYWYRRVMGKEIKFLLHFVKESKQDESGMPNNRFLAERTGGTYSTLKVQPAELEDSGVYFCASSQFAANFYNEQFFGPGTRLTVL.

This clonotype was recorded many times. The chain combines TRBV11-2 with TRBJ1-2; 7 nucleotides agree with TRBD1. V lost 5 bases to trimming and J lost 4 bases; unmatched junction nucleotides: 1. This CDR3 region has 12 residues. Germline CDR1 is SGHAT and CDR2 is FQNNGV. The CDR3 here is CASSRQGYGYTF. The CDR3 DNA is TGTGCCAGCAGCCGACAGGGCTATGGCTACACCTTC.

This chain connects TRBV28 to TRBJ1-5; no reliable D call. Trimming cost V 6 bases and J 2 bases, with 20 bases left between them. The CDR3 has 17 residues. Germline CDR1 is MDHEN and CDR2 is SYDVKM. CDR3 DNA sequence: TGTGCCAGCAGCCTGGTGGCGGGAACCCCGGGCAATCAGCCCCAGCATTTT. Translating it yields CASSLVAGTPGNQPQHF.

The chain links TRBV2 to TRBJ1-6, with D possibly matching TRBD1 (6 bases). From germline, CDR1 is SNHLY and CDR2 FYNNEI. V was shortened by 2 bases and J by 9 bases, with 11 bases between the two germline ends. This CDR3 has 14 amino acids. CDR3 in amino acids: CASSETGIGSPLHF. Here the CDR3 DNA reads TGTGCCAGCAGTGAAACAGGGATAGGTTCACCCCTCCACTTT.

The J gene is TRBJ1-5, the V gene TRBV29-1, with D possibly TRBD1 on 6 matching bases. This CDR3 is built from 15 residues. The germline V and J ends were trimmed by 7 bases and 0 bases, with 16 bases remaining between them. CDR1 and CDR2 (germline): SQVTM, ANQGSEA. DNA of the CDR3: TGCAGCGCCCGACCCCAGGGGTATAGCAATCAGCCCCAGCATTTT. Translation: CSARPQGYSNQPQHF.

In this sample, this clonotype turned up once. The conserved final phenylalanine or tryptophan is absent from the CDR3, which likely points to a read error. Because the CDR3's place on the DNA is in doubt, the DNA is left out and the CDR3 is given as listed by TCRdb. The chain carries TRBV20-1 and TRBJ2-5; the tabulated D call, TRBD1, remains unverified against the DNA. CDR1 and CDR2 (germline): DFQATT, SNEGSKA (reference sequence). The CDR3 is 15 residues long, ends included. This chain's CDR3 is CSAKGTGGVGYTFGS.

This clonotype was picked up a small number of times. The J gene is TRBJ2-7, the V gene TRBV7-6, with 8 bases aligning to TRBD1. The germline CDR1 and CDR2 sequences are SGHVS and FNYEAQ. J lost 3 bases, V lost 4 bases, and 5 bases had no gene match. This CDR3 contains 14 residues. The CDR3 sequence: CASSSAGQGYEQYF. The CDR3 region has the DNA TGTGCCAGCAGCTCAGCCGGACAGGGCTACGAGCAGTACTTC.

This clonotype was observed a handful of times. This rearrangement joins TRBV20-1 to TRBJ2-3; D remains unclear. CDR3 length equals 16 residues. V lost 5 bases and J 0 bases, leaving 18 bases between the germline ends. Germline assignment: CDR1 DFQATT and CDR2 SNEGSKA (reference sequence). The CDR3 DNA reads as TGCAGTGCTCTGACGGATTACCCCGCTAGCACAGATACGCAGTATTTT. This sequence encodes CSALTDYPASTDTQYF.